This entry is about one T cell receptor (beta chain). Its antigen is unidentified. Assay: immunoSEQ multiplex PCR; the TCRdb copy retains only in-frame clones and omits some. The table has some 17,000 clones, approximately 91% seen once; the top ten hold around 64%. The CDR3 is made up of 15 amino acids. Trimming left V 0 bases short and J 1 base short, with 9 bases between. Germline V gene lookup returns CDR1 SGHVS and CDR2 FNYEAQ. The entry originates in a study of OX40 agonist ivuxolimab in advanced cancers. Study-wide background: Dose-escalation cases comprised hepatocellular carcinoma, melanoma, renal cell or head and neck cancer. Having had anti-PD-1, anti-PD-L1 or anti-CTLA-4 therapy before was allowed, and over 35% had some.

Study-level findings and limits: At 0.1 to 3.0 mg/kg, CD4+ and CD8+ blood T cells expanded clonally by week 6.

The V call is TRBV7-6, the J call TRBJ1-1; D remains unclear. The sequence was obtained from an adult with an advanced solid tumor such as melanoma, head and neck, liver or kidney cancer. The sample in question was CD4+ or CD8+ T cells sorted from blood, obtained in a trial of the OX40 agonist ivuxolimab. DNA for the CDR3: TGTGCCAGCAGCTTAGCGGGGTCGGGGAACACTGAAGCTTTCTTT. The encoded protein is CASSLAGSGNTEAFF.